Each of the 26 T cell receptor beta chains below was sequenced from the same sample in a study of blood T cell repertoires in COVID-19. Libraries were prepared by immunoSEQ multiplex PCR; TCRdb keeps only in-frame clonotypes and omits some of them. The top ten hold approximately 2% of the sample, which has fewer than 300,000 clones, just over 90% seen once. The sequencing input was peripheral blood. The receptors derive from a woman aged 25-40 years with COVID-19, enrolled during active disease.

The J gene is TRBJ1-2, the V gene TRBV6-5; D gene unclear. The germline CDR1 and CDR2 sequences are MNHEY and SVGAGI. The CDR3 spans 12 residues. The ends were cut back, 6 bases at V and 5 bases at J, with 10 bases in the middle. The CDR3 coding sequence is TGTGCCAGCAGCGGACTGCGGTATGGCTACACCTTC. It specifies CASSGLRYGYTF.

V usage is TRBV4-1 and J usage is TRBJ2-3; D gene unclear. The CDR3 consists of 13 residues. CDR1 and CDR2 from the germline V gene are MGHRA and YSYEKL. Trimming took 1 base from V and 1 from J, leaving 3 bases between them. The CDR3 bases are TGCGCCAGCAGCCAAGCCGGCACAGATACGCAGTATTTT. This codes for CASSQAGTDTQYF.

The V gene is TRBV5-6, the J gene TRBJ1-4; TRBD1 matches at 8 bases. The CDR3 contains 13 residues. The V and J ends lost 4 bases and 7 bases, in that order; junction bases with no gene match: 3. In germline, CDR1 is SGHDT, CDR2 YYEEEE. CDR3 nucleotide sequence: TGTGCCAGCAGCCTGGACAGGGTTGAAAAACTGTTTTTT. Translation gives CASSLDRVEKLFF. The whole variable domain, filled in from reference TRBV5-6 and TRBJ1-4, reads DAGVTQSPTHLIKTRGQQVTLRCSPKSGHDTVSWYQQALGQGPQFIFQYYEEEERQRGNFPDRFSGHQFPNYSSELNVNALLLGDSALYLCASSLDRVEKLFFGSGTQLSVL.

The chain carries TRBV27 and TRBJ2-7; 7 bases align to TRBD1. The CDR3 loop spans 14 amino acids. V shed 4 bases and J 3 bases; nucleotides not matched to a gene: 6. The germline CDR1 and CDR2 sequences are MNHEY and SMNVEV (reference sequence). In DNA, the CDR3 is TGTGCCAGCAGTTCCCGGGACAGACACTACGAGCAGTACTTC. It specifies CASSSRDRHYEQYF.

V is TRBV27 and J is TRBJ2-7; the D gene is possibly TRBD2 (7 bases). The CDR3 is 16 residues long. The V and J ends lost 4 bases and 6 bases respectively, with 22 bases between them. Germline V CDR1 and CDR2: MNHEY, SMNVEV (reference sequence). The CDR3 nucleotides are TGTGCCAGCAGTTCGTCCCTGGGGGGGGCCACGTTCGAGCAGTACTTC. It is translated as CASSSSLGGATFEQYF.

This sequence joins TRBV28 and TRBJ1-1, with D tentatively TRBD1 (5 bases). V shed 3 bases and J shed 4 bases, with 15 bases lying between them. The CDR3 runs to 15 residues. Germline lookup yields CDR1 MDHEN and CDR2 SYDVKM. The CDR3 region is CASSFDGRAITEAFF. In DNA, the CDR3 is TGTGCCAGCAGTTTTGACGGCAGGGCAATCACTGAAGCTTTCTTT. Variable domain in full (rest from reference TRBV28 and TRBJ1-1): DVKVTQSSRYLVKRTGEKVFLECVQDMDHENMFWYRQDPGLGLRLIYFSYDVKMKEKGDIPEGYSVSREKKERFSLILESASTNQTSMYLCASSFDGRAITEAFFGQGTRLTVV.

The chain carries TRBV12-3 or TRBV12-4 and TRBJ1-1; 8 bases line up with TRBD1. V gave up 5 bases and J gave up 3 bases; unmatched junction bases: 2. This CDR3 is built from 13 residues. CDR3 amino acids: CASSTTGDTEAFF. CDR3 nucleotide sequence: TGTGCCAGCAGTACGACAGGGGACACTGAAGCTTTCTTT.

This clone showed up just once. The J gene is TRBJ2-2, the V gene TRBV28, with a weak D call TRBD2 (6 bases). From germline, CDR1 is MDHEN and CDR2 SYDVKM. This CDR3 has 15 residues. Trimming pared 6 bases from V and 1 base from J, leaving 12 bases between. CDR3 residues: CASSQSGLNTGELFF. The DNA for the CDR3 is TGTGCCAGCAGCCAATCGGGACTGAACACCGGGGAGCTGTTTTTT.

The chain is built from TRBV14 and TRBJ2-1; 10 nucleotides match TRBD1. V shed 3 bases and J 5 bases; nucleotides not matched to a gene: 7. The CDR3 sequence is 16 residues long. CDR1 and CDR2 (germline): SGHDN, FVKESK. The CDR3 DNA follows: TGTGCCAGCAGCCAGATGACAGGGGGCGCAAACAATGAGCAGTTCTTC. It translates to CASSQMTGGANNEQFF.

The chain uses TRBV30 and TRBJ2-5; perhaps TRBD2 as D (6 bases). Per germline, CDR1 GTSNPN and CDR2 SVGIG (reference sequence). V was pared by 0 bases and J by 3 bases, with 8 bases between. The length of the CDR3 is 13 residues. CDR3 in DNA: TGTGCCTGGAGTGTAGCGGGTAAAGAGACCCAGTACTTC. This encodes CAWSVAGKETQYF.

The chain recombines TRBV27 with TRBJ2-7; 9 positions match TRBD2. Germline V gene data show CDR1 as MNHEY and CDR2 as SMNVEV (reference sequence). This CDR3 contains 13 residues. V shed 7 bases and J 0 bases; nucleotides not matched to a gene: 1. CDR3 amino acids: CASTSGASYEQYF. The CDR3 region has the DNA TGTGCCAGCACTAGCGGGGCCTCCTACGAGCAGTACTTC.

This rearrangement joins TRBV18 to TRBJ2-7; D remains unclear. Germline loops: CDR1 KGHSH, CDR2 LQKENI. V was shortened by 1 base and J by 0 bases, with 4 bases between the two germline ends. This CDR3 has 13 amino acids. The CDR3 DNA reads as TGTGCCAGCTCACCACAGAGCTCCTACGAGCAGTACTTC. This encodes CASSPQSSYEQYF.

The chain's CDR3 is CASGRSSYNEQFF. Written as DNA, the CDR3 is TGTGCCAGCGGGAGGTCGTCCTACAATGAGCAGTTCTTC. The rearrangement links TRBV6-5 to TRBJ2-1, with D perhaps matching TRBD2 (6 bases). CDR3 size: 13 residues. Germline CDR1 is MNHEY and CDR2 is SVGAGI. V was cut by 8 bases and J by 1 base, with 9 bases left in between.

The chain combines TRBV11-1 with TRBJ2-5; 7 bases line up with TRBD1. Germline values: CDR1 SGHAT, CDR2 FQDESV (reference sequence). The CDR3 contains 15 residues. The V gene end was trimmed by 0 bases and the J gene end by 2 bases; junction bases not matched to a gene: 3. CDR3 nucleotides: TGTGCCAGCAGCTTAGCGGGACAGCCACAAGAGACCCAGTACTTC. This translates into CASSLAGQPQETQYF.

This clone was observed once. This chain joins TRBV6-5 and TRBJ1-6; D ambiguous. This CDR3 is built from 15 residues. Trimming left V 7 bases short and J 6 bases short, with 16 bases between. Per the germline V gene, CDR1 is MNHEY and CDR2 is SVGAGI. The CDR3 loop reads CASKVDGLTNSPLHF. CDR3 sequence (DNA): TGTGCCAGCAAGGTGGACGGACTTACTAATTCACCCCTCCACTTT.

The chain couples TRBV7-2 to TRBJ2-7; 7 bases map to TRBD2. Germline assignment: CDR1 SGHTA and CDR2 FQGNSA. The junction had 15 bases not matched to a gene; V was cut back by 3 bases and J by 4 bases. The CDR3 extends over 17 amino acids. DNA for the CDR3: TGTGCCAGCAGCTTGGACCCCCCTGGCGGGAGCGTGTACGAGCAGTACTTC. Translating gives CASSLDPPGGSVYEQYF.

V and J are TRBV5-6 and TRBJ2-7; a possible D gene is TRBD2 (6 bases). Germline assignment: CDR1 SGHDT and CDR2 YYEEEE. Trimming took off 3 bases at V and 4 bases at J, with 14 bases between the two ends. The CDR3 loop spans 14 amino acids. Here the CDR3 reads CASSSWGDPYEQYF. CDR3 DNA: TGTGCCAGCAGCTCCTGGGGGGACCCGTACGAGCAGTACTTC.

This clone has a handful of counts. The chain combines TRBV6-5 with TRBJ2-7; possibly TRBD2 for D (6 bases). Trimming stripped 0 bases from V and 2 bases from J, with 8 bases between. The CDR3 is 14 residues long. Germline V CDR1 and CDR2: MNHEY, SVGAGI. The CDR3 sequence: CASSYSEGPYEQYF. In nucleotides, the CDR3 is TGTGCCAGCAGTTACTCGGAGGGGCCCTACGAGCAGTACTTC.

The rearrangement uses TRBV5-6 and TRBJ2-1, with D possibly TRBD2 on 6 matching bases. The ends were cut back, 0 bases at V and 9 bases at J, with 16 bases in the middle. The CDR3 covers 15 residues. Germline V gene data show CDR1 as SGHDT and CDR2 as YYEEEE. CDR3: CASSLDSGDQGEQFF. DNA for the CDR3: TGTGCCAGCAGCTTGGACTCGGGGGATCAAGGTGAGCAGTTCTTC.

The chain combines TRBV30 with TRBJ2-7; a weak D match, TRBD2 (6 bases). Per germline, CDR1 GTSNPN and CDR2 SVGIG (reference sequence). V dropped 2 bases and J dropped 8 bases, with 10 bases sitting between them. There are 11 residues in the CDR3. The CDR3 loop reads CAWSSREKQYF. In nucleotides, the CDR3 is TGTGCCTGGAGTAGCCGGGAGAAGCAGTACTTC.

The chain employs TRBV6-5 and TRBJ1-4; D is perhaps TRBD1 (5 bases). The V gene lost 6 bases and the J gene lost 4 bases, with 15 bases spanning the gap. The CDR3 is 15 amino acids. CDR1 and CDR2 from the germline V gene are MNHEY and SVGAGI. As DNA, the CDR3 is TGTGCCAGCAGGGGATGGGGGGTGATTAATGAAAAACTGTTTTTT. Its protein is CASRGWGVINEKLFF.

The CDR3 spells CASSLAGEGDEQFF. In DNA form, the CDR3 reads TGTGCCAGCAGCTTAGCGGGAGAGGGCGATGAGCAGTTCTTC. The chain carries TRBV7-9 and TRBJ2-1; tentative D call: TRBD2 (5 bases). The CDR3 is 14 residues long. Per the germline V gene, CDR1 is SEHNR and CDR2 is FQNEAQ (reference sequence). Trimming took 0 bases from V and 8 from J, leaving 11 bases between them.

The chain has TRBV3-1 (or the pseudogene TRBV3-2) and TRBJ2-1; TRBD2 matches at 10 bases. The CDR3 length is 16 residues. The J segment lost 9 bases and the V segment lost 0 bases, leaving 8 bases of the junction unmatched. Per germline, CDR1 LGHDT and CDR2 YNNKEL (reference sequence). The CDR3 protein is CASSQDLAGVQAEQFF. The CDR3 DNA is TGTGCCAGCAGCCAAGATCTAGCGGGAGTTCAGGCTGAGCAGTTCTTC.

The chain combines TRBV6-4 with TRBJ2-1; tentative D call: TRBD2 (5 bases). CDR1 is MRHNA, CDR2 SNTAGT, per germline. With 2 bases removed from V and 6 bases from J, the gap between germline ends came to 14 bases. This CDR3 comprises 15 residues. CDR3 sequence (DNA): TGTGCCAGCAGTGACAATGAACTAGTTGGCAATGAGCAGTTCTTC. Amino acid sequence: CASSDNELVGNEQFF.

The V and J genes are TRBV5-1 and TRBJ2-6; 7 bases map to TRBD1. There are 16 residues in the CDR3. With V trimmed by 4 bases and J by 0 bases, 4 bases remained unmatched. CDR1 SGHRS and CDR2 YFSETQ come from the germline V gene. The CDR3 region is CASSPGQTSGANVLTF. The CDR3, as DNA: TGCGCCAGCAGCCCGGGACAGACCTCTGGGGCCAACGTCCTGACTTTC.

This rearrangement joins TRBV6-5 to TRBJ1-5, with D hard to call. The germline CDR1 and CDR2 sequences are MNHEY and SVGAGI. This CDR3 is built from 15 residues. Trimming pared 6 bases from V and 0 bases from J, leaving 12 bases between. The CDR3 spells CASRLTENSNQPQHF. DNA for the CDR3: TGTGCCAGCAGGCTTACAGAGAATAGCAATCAGCCCCAGCATTTT.